The 7 T cell receptor beta chains reported below all come from one sample, sequenced in a study of blood T cell repertoires in COVID-19. Clones were sequenced by immunoSEQ multiplex PCR, and TCRdb holds only the in-frame ones, with some missing. The sample includes approximately 300,000 clones, 75% to 95% of them seen just once. The sequenced sample was peripheral blood. Receptors were obtained from a woman aged 25 to 39 with COVID-19, enrolled during active disease.

The gene calls are TRBV7-9 and TRBJ2-1, with a tentative D call TRBD2 (6 bases). Trimming pared 5 bases from V and 7 bases from J, leaving 18 bases between. Germline-derived CDR1 and CDR2 are SEHNR and FQNEAQ (reference sequence). The CDR3 length is 15 residues. CDR3 nucleotide sequence: TGTGCCAGCAGCGCGACTGGGCGCGGGATGAATGAGCAGTTCTTC. Its translation: CASSATGRGMNEQFF.

The chain has TRBV9 and TRBJ2-5, with 10 bases identical to TRBD1. The CDR3 covers 15 residues. The germline V gene has CDR1 SGDLS and CDR2 YYNGEE. With 0 bases clipped from V and 3 bases from J, the junction kept 2 bases outside the gene matches. Written as DNA, the CDR3 is TGTGCCAGCAGCGTAGGCGGACAGGGGGAAGAGACCCAGTACTTC. Protein: CASSVGGQGEETQYF.

This chain connects TRBV21-1 to TRBJ2-1; TRBD2 is the table's D call, not checked against the DNA. TRBV21-1 is an annotated pseudogene. The CDR3 is 16 amino acids. CDR3 in DNA: TGTGCCAGCAGCAAAGGGGGAGGCCTCTCCTACAATGAGCAGTTCTTC. Its protein is CASSKGGGLSYNEQFF.

The J gene is TRBJ1-2, the V gene TRBV4-3; D unclear. Germline lookup yields CDR1 LGHNA and CDR2 YSLEER. The V end was cut by 0 bases, the J end by 0 bases, with 8 bases between. This CDR3 region has 15 residues. CDR3 sequence reads: CASSQDGQANYGYTF. CDR3 coding DNA: TGCGCCAGCAGCCAAGATGGCCAGGCTAACTATGGCTACACCTTC.

The rearrangement uses TRBV4-2 and TRBJ1-1; 9 nucleotides line up with TRBD1. The CDR3 spans 15 residues. Germline V gene lookup returns CDR1 LGHNA and CDR2 YNFKEQ. With 1 base clipped from V and 4 bases from J, the junction kept 4 bases outside the gene matches. The CDR3 is CASSQGTGAGTEAFF. The CDR3 DNA reads TGTGCCAGCAGCCAAGGGACAGGGGCTGGCACTGAAGCTTTCTTT.

The chain carries TRBV5-6 and TRBJ2-7, with 8 nucleotides matching TRBD1. There are 13 residues in the CDR3. Germline V lookup: CDR1 SGHDT, CDR2 YYEEEE. J lost 4 bases, V lost 4 bases, and 4 bases had no gene match. The CDR3 DNA is TGTGCCAGCAGCCTGGGACAGGTGTACGAGCAGTACTTC. It codes for CASSLGQVYEQYF. The variable domain in full, completed from reference TRBV5-6 and TRBJ2-7, reads DAGVTQSPTHLIKTRGQQVTLRCSPKSGHDTVSWYQQALGQGPQFIFQYYEEEERQRGNFPDRFSGHQFPNYSSELNVNALLLGDSALYLCASSLGQVYEQYFGPGTRLTVT.

The chain recombines TRBV29-1 with TRBJ2-3; 8 bases line up with TRBD1. Germline CDR1 SQVTM, CDR2 ANQGSEA. With 2 bases clipped from V and 2 bases from J, the junction kept 6 bases outside the gene matches. CDR3 length: 15 amino acids. The chain's CDR3 is CSVEPDRGPTDTQYF. The CDR3 DNA reads as TGCAGCGTTGAACCCGACAGGGGCCCCACAGATACGCAGTATTTT.